The entry below describes one TCR beta chain. Germline V gene lookup returns CDR1 SEHNR and CDR2 FQNEAQ (reference sequence). The V gene lost 4 bases and the J gene lost 3 bases, with 13 bases spanning the gap. The CDR3 is 14 residues long. The entry originates in a study of blood T cell repertoires in COVID-19. On the study more broadly: Acute and convalescent COVID-19 specimens originated in the United States, Italy and Spain. Nucleic acid was either cDNA or gDNA, and it came from T cells, B-cell-depleted T cells, or PBMCs.

This table comes from immunoSEQ multiplex PCR, and its TCRdb copy is limited to in-frame clones, with some not included. The sample carries 88,000 or so clones, roughly 77% recorded once. The sample was peripheral blood. This clonotype originated in a human donor in a cohort sampled during active COVID-19. The rearrangement uses TRBV7-9 and TRBJ2-7, with D perhaps matching TRBD1 (6 bases). CDR3 sequence: CASSWADRLYEQYF. The CDR3 nucleotides are TGTGCCAGCAGCTGGGCGGACAGACTCTACGAGCAGTACTTC.